The 22 T cell receptor beta chains below all came from one sample that was sequenced in a study of T cells in Graves' hyperthyroidism and ophthalmopathy. RNA transcripts were the template for amplifying TCR beta CDR3 regions. The HTBI primer set drove a first-round RT-PCR of the TCR CDR3. From the multiplex PCR reads, TCRdb called clonotypes with MiXCR, one entry per CDR3 protein. The table shows under 700,000 distinct CDR3 sequences, with roughly 17% occurring only once. The sequenced sample was blood. All receptors come from a woman between 18 and 29 years old with Graves' hyperthyroidism.

This clonotype came up many times. The rearrangement uses TRBV2 and TRBJ2-5; 8 bases are shared with TRBD1. The V gene end was trimmed by 4 bases and the J gene end by 5 bases; junction bases not matched to a gene: 6. Germline V gene lookup returns CDR1 SNHLY and CDR2 FYNNEI. The length of the CDR3 is 14 residues. This chain's CDR3 is CASSVQGAKETQYF. Here the CDR3 DNA reads TGTGCCAGCAGTGTGCAGGGGGCGAAGGAGACCCAGTACTTC.

The J gene is TRBJ1-2, the V gene TRBV6-2 or TRBV6-3; weak D call: TRBD1 (5 bases). Germline lookup yields CDR1 MNHEY and CDR2 SVGEGT. Trimming shortened V by 4 bases and J by 4 bases, and 19 bases separated the two germline ends. The CDR3 has 16 amino acids. This CDR3 reads CASSSRSGRDGYGYTF. The CDR3 DNA reads as TGTGCCAGCAGTTCTCGTTCGGGTAGGGACGGCTATGGCTACACCTTC.

This clonotype was counted many times. The rearrangement links TRBV28 to TRBJ1-1; D is uncertain. Germline values: CDR1 MDHEN, CDR2 SYDVKM. The CDR3 sequence is 10 residues long. V dropped 4 bases and J dropped 7 bases, with 4 bases sitting between them. As DNA, the CDR3 is TGTGCCAGCAGTTCCCTTGAAGCTTTCTTT. This gives the protein CASSSLEAFF.

Details on this clonotype: This CDR3 is missing its conserved last phenylalanine or tryptophan, likely due to a read error. This chain links TRBV5-1 with TRBJ2-7, with no clear D. This CDR3 contains 15 residues. Trimming pared 5 bases from V and 1 base from J, leaving 16 bases between. Germline CDR1 is SGHRS and CDR2 is YFSETQ. The CDR3 DNA follows: TGCGCCAGCAGGCGACTCAGAGAACATTCCTACGAGCAGTACTCC. This codes for CASRRLREHSYEQYS.

This clonotype appeared a few times. V usage is TRBV5-1 and J usage is TRBJ1-2; D is possibly TRBD1 (6 bases). Trimming took off 1 base at V and 5 bases at J, with 18 bases between the two ends. The CDR3 spans 16 residues. Germline lookup yields CDR1 SGHRS and CDR2 YFSETQ. DNA of the CDR3: TGCGCCAGCAGCTTGAACCCGCCTCTGGACAGTTATGGCTACACCTTC. Translating gives CASSLNPPLDSYGYTF.

This clonotype was counted only a few times. V gene TRBV6-1 combines with J gene TRBJ1-2; the D gene is possibly TRBD1 (6 bases). Germline V CDR1 and CDR2: MNHNS, SASEGT. CDR3 size: 15 residues. Trimming cost V 0 bases and J 1 base, with 9 bases left between them. For the CDR3, the DNA is TGTGCCAGCAGTGAAGCAACGGGACATAACTATGGCTACACCTTC. Translating gives CASSEATGHNYGYTF.

CDR3 coding DNA: TGTGCCAGCACCGTGACTGGGCCGCTTGGGGAGCTGTTTTTT. This translates into CASTVTGPLGELFF. V usage is TRBV11-1 and J usage is TRBJ2-2; D remains unclear. V lost 7 bases to trimming and J lost 8 bases, with 17 bases between them. Germline V lookup: CDR1 SGHAT, CDR2 FQDESV (reference sequence). The CDR3 has 14 amino acids.

V and J are TRBV11-3 and TRBJ2-2; weak D call: TRBD2 (6 bases). CDR3 length: 16 residues. V lost 5 bases to trimming and J lost 4 bases, with 17 bases between them. Germline CDR1 reads SGHNT; CDR2 reads YENEEA. The CDR3 spells CASSHWGVPGTGELFF. The CDR3 DNA sequence: TGTGCCAGCAGCCATTGGGGGGTCCCTGGCACCGGGGAGCTGTTTTTT. The whole variable domain, remainder taken from reference TRBV11-3 and TRBJ2-2, is EAGVVQSPRYKIIEKKQPVAFWCNPISGHNTLYWYLQNLGQGPELLIRYENEEAVDDSQLPKDRFSAERLKGVDSTLKIQPAELGDSAVYLCASSHWGVPGTGELFFGEGSRLTVL.

This chain uses TRBV19 with TRBJ2-7; 8 nucleotides match TRBD1. CDR1 and CDR2 (germline): LNHDA, SQIVND (reference sequence). The CDR3 is 13 amino acids. V was pared by 6 bases and J by 7 bases, with 8 bases of the junction left unmatched. CDR3 coding DNA: TGTGCCAGTAGGAGGACAGGGAACGATGAGCAGTACTTC. It codes for CASRRTGNDEQYF.

The chain links TRBV18 to TRBJ1-1; D gene ambiguous. The CDR3 sequence is 16 residues long. The V gene lost 3 bases and the J gene lost 10 bases, with 24 bases spanning the gap. Germline V gives CDR1 KGHSH, CDR2 LQKENI. The CDR3 loop reads CASSPMDGMGTSRAFF. The CDR3 DNA reads TGTGCCAGCTCACCGATGGACGGGATGGGTACCTCGAGAGCTTTCTTT.

This clonotype was counted many times. The rearrangement uses TRBV27 and TRBJ2-7; D tentatively reads TRBD1 or TRBD2 (5 bases each). The CDR3 has 14 amino acids. The V end lost 0 bases, the J end lost 3 bases, and 9 bases lay between the germline ends. Germline V gene data show CDR1 as MNHEY and CDR2 as SMNVEV (reference sequence). CDR3 nucleotide sequence: TGTGCCAGCAGTTTATCGGGGGAAAACTACGAGCAGTACTTC. Residues: CASSLSGENYEQYF.

This clonotype has a count of ten or more. The genes are TRBV28 and TRBJ1-2; D perhaps matches TRBD1 (5 bases). Per germline, CDR1 MDHEN and CDR2 SYDVKM. This CDR3 comprises 13 residues. V shed 2 bases and J shed 3 bases, with 7 bases lying between them. The CDR3, as DNA: TGTGCCAGCAGTTTAGGCAGGGACTATGGCTACACCTTC. Its protein is CASSLGRDYGYTF.

This rearrangement joins TRBV15 to TRBJ2-3; D might be TRBD1 (6 bases). CDR1 LNHNV and CDR2 YYDKDF come from the germline V gene (reference sequence). V dropped 5 bases and J dropped 5 bases, with 14 bases sitting between them. The CDR3 loop spans 14 amino acids. DNA for the CDR3: TGTGCCACCAGCCACCAGGGGTTGGGAGATACGCAGTATTTT. This encodes CATSHQGLGDTQYF.

The chain recombines TRBV5-1 with TRBJ1-4; TRBD1 matches 7 bases. Germline loops: CDR1 SGHRS, CDR2 YFSETQ. The CDR3 is 14 amino acids. V trimming: 2 bases; J trimming: 7 bases; junction bases outside the gene matches: 5. The CDR3 region has the DNA TGCGCCAGCAGCTTAGGAGGGACAGCTGAAAAACTGTTTTTT. Protein: CASSLGGTAEKLFF.

The rearrangement uses TRBV20-1 and TRBJ1-1; D call uncertain. The CDR3 runs to 14 residues. Germline-derived CDR1 and CDR2 are DFQATT and SNEGSKA (reference sequence). V shed 3 bases and J shed 1 base, with 12 bases lying between them. In DNA, the CDR3 is TGCAGTGCTAGGCCCTATTTTGAGAACACTGAAGCTTTCTTT. Protein sequence: CSARPYFENTEAFF.

This clonotype came up many times. The V and J genes are TRBV6-2 or TRBV6-3 and TRBJ1-5, with a weak D call TRBD1 (6 bases). V was cut by 8 bases and J by 5 bases, with 22 bases left in between. Germline assignment: CDR1 MNHEY and CDR2 SVGEGT. The CDR3 sequence is 16 residues long. CDR3 in amino acids: CASRDGGGLSHQPQHF. Here the CDR3 DNA reads TGTGCCAGCCGCGACGGGGGCGGACTAAGCCATCAGCCCCAGCATTTT.

The chain joins TRBV5-1 to TRBJ2-7; 10 bases are shared with TRBD2. Germline V lookup: CDR1 SGHRS, CDR2 YFSETQ. The CDR3 runs 16 residues. Unmatched junction bases numbered 9, after V lost 1 base and J lost 5 bases. This CDR3 reads CASSLIRAGGEHEQYF. CDR3 nucleotides: TGCGCCAGCAGCTTGATCAGAGCGGGGGGGGAACACGAGCAGTACTTC.

This chain uses TRBV9 with TRBJ1-1; TRBD1 might be the D (6 bases). The CDR3 is 15 amino acids. The germline V and J ends were trimmed by 3 bases and 5 bases, with 17 bases remaining between them. Germline assignment: CDR1 SGDLS and CDR2 YYNGEE. The CDR3 here is CASSAPSGGRTEAFF. The DNA of the CDR3 is TGTGCCAGCAGCGCCCCCTCGGGGGGCAGGACTGAAGCTTTCTTT.

Ten or more counts support this clonotype. V and J are TRBV29-1 and TRBJ1-1; D is possibly TRBD1 (6 bases). Trimming left V 5 bases short and J 5 bases short, with 15 bases between. Germline CDR1 SQVTM, CDR2 ANQGSEA. This CDR3 is built from 13 residues. CDR3 region: CSVRDRRWTEAFF. The CDR3 DNA reads as TGCAGCGTTCGAGACAGGAGGTGGACTGAAGCTTTCTTT.

This clonotype was seen a few times. V and J are TRBV12-5 and TRBJ1-1; tentatively, D is TRBD1 (6 bases). The CDR3 consists of 13 residues. V shed 6 bases and J shed 8 bases, with 16 bases lying between them. Germline V gene sequence: CDR1 LGHNT, CDR2 FRNRAP. The CDR3 is CASGRPGGLEAFF. The CDR3 DNA reads TGTGCTAGTGGCCGACCCGGGGGCCTAGAAGCTTTCTTT.

Ten or more counts support this clonotype. The CDR3 DNA is TGTGCCAGCAGGCGCACGGCTAATGAAAAACTGTTTTTT. Amino acids: CASRRTANEKLFF. The V gene is TRBV2, the J gene TRBJ1-4; D call uncertain. The length of the CDR3 is 13 residues. V shed 6 bases and J shed 3 bases, with 8 bases lying between them. Germline V gene sequence: CDR1 SNHLY, CDR2 FYNNEI.

This clonotype has at least ten counts. The J gene is TRBJ2-1, the V gene TRBV5-1; TRBD2 might be the D (5 bases). V lost 4 bases to trimming and J lost 5 bases, with 19 bases between them. The germline CDR1 and CDR2 sequences are SGHRS and YFSETQ. The CDR3 is made up of 16 amino acids. CDR3 nucleotide sequence: TGCGCCAGCAGCCTAACCGTCCGGGGTGGCCACAATGAGCAGTTCTTC. It yields the protein CASSLTVRGGHNEQFF.